Listed here is a single TCR beta chain. This sample was included in a study of control samples from healthy donors and cancer patients. Method: immunoSEQ multiplex PCR; TCRdb's copy keeps in-frame clones and lacks some. Counted here are fewer than 200,000 clones, approximately 86% occurring once; the ten biggest clones make up around 5%. Input material: blood. This TCR was sampled from a woman aged 25 to 39 in good health.

CDR3 region: CASSLSGSLSDTQYF. DNA for the CDR3: TGTGCCAGCAGCCTAAGCGGGAGTCTCTCAGATACGCAGTATTTT. V usage is TRBV7-2 and J usage is TRBJ2-3; 8 bases agree with TRBD2. Trimming cost V 5 bases and J 4 bases; bases outside gene matches: 8. Germline V gene lookup returns CDR1 SGHTA and CDR2 FQGNSA. The length of the CDR3 is 15 residues.